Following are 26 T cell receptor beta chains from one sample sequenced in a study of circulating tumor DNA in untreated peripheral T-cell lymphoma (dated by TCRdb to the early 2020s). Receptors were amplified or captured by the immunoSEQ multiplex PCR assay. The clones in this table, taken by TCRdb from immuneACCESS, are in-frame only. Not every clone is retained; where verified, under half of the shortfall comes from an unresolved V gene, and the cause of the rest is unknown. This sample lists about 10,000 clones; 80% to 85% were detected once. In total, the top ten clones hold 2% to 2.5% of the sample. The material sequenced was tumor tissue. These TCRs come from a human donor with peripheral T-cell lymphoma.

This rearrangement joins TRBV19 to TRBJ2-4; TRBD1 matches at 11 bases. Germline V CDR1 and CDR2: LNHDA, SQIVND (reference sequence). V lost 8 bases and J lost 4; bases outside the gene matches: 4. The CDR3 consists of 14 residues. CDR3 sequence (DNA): TGTGCCAGTCGTGGACAGGGGGCGAAAAACATTCAGTACTTC. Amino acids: CASRGQGAKNIQYF. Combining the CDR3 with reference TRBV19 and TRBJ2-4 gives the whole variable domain DGGITQSPKYLFRKEGQNVTLSCEQNLNHDAMYWYRQDPGQGLRLIYYSQIVNDFQKGDIAEGYSVSREKKESFPLTVTSAQKNPTAFYLCASRGQGAKNIQYFGAGTRLSVL.

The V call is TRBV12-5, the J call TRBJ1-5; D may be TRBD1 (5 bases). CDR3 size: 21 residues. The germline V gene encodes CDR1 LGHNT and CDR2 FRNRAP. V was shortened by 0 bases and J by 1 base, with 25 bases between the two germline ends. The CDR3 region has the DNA TGTGCTAGTGGTTTGGTACCATCAATTCATTCGAGGGACGGGAGCAATCAGCCCCAGCATTTT. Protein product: CASGLVPSIHSRDGSNQPQHF.

The CDR3 is CASSESTLPTSTDTQYF. In DNA, the CDR3 is TGCGCCAGCAGTGAGTCGACACTACCCACTAGCACAGATACGCAGTATTTT. The gene calls are TRBV10-2 and TRBJ2-3; no reliable D call. The CDR3 runs to 17 residues. Germline-derived CDR1 and CDR2 are WSHSY and SAAADI. The V and J ends lost 0 bases and 0 bases respectively, with 13 bases between them.

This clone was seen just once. The CDR3, as DNA: TGCAGCGTTATTGAAGGTGGCACTGAAGCTTTCTTT. This sequence encodes CSVIEGGTEAFF. This chain joins TRBV29-1 and TRBJ1-1; D is unclear. The germline V gene has CDR1 SQVTM and CDR2 ANQGSEA. This CDR3 comprises 12 residues. Trimming removed 5 bases at V and 4 bases at J, with 11 bases between.

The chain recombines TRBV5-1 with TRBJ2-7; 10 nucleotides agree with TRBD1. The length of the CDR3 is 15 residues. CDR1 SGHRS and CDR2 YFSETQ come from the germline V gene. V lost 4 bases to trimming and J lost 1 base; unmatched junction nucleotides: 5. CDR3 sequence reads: CASSGGTGASYEQYF. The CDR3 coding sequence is TGCGCCAGCAGCGGGGGGACAGGGGCATCCTACGAGCAGTACTTC.

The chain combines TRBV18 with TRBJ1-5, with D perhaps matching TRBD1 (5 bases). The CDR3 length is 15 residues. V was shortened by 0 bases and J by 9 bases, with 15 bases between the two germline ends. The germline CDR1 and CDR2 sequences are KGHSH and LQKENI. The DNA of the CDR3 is TGTGCCAGCTCACCACCAGGGACCCGTGTAGGGCCCCAGCATTTT. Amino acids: CASSPPGTRVGPQHF.

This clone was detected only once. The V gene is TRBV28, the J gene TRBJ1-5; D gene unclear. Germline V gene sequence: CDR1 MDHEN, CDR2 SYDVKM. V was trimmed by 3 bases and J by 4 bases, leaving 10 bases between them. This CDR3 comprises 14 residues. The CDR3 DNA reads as TGTGCCAGCAGTTTCGGCCCACCGAATCAGCCCCAGCATTTT. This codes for CASSFGPPNQPQHF.

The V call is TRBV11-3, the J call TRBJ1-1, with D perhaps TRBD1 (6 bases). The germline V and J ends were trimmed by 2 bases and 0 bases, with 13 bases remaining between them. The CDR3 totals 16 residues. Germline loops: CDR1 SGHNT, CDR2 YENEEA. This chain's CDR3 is CASSLITGFVNTEAFF. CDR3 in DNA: TGTGCCAGCAGCTTAATTACAGGGTTTGTGAACACTGAAGCTTTCTTT.

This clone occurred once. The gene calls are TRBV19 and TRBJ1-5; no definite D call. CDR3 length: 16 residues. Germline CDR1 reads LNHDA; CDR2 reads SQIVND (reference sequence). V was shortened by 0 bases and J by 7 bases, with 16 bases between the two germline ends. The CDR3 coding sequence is TGTGCCAGTAGTATAGATCAGTACAGACCTTCCCAGCCCCAGCATTTT. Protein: CASSIDQYRPSQPQHF.

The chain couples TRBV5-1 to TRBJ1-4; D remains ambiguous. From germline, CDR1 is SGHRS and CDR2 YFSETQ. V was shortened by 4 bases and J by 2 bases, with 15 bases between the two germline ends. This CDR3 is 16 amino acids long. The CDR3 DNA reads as TGCGCCAGCAGCCTCGGACCGAGGCAGACTAATGAAAAACTGTTTTTT. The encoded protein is CASSLGPRQTNEKLFF.

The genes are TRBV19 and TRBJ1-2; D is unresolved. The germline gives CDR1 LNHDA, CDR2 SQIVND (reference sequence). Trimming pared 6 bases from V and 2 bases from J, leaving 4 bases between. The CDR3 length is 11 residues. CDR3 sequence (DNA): TGTGCCAGTAGCCGGAACTATGGCTACACCTTC. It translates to CASSRNYGYTF.

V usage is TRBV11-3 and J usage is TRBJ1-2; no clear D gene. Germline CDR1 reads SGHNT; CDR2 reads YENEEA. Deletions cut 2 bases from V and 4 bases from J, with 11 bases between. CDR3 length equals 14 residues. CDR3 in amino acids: CASSLNPNFYGYTF. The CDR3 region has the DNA TGTGCCAGCAGCTTAAACCCGAACTTCTATGGCTACACCTTC.

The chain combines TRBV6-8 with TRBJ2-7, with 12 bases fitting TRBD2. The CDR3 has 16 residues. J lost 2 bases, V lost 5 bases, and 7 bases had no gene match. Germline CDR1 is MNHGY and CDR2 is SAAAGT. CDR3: CASSKLTSGGTYEQYF. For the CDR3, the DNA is TGTGCCAGCAGTAAATTGACTAGCGGGGGTACCTACGAGCAGTACTTC.

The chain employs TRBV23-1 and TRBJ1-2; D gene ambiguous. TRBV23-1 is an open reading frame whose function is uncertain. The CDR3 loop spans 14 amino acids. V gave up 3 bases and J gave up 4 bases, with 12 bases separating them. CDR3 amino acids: CASSHRTWSYGYTF. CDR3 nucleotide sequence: TGCGCCAGCAGTCACAGGACCTGGAGCTATGGCTACACCTTC.

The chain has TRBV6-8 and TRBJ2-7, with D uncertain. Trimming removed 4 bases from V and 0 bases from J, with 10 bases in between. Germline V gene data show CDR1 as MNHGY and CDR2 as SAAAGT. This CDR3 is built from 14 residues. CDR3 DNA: TGTGCCAGCAGTTTGACGTCTACCTCCTACGAGCAGTACTTC. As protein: CASSLTSTSYEQYF.

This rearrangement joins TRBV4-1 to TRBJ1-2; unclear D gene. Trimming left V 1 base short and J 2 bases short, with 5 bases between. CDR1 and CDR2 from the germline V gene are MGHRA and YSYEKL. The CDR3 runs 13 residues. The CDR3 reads CASSQGPNYGYTF. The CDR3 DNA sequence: TGCGCCAGCAGCCAAGGACCAAACTATGGCTACACCTTC.

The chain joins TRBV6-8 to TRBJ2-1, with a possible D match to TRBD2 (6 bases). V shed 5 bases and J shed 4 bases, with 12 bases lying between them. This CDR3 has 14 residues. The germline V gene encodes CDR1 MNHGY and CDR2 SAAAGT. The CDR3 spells CASSGASVYNEQFF. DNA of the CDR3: TGTGCCAGCAGTGGGGCTAGCGTTTACAATGAGCAGTTCTTC.

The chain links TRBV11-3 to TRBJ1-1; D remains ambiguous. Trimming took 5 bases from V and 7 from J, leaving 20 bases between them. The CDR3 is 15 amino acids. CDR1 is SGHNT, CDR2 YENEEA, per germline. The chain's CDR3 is CASSPVHPPLDEAFF. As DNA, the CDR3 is TGTGCCAGCAGCCCCGTCCACCCTCCCCTAGATGAAGCTTTCTTT. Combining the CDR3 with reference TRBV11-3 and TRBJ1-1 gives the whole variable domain EAGVVQSPRYKIIEKKQPVAFWCNPISGHNTLYWYLQNLGQGPELLIRYENEEAVDDSQLPKDRFSAERLKGVDSTLKIQPAELGDSAVYLCASSPVHPPLDEAFFGQGTRLTVV.

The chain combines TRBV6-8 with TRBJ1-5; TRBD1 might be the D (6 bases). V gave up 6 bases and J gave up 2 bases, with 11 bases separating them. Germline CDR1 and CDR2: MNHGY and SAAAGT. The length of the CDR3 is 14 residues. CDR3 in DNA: TGTGCCAGCAGCACTGGGGGCGGCAATCAGCCCCAGCATTTT. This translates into CASSTGGGNQPQHF.

CDR3 nucleotide sequence: TGTGCCAGCTCACTATCGGGGGGGAACACTGAAGCTTTCTTT. It yields the protein CASSLSGGNTEAFF. The chain carries TRBV18 and TRBJ1-1; TRBD1 might be the D (5 bases). CDR3 length: 14 amino acids. Germline CDR1 reads KGHSH; CDR2 reads LQKENI. V gave up 4 bases and J gave up 1 base, with 10 bases separating them.

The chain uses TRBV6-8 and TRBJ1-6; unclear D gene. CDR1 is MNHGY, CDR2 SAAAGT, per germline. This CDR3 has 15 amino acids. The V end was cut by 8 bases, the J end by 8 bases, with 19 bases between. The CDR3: CASLVEARRYSPLHF. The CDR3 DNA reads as TGTGCCAGCCTAGTGGAGGCGCGCCGATATTCACCCCTCCACTTT.

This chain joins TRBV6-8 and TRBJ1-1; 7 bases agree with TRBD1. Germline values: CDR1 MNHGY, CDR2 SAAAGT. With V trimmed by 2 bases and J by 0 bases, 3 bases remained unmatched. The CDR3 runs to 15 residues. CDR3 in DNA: TGTGCCAGCAGTTACGCGGGACAGATGAACACTGAAGCTTTCTTT. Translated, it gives CASSYAGQMNTEAFF.

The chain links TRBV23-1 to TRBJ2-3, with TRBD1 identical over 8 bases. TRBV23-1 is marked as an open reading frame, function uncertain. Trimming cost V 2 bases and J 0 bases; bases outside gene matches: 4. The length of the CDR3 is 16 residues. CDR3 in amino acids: CASSQDRGGSTDTQYF. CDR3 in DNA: TGCGCCAGCAGTCAAGACAGGGGTGGGAGCACAGATACGCAGTATTTT.

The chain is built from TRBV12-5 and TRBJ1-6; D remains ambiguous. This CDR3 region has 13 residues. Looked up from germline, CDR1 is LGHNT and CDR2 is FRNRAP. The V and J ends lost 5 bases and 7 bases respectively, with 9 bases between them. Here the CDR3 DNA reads TGTGCTAGTGGTCCCGACGGAAATTCACCCCTCCACTTT. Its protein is CASGPDGNSPLHF. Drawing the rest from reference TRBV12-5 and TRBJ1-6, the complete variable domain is DARVTQTPRHKVTEMGQEVTMRCQPILGHNTVFWYRQTMMQGLELLAYFRNRAPLDDSGMPKDRFSAEMPDATLATLKIQPSEPRDSAVYFCASGPDGNSPLHFGNGTRLTVT.

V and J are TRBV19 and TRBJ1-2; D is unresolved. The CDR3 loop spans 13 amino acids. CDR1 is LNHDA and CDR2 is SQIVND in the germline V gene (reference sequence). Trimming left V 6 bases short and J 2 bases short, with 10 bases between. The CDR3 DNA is TGTGCCAGTAGAAGAGACGGCAACTATGGCTACACCTTC. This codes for CASRRDGNYGYTF. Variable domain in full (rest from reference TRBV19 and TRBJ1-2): DGGITQSPKYLFRKEGQNVTLSCEQNLNHDAMYWYRQDPGQGLRLIYYSQIVNDFQKGDIAEGYSVSREKKESFPLTVTSAQKNPTAFYLCASRRDGNYGYTFGSGTRLTVV.

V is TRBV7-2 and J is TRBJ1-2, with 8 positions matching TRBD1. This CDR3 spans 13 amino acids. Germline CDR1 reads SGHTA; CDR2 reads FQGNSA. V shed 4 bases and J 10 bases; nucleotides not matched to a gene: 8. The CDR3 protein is CASSSPPRGPYTF. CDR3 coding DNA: TGTGCCAGCAGCTCCCCTCCCAGGGGGCCCTACACCTTC.